The clone carrying this TCR beta chain occurred many times. The data were obtained in a study of tumor-infiltrating lymphocytes in oesophageal squamous cell carcinoma. TCRdb re-called the PCR reads through MiXCR, storing one row per CDR3 protein. The sample records about 12,000 distinct CDR3 sequences, about 54% being singletons. Looked up from germline, CDR1 is SGHKS and CDR2 is YYEKEE (reference sequence). CDR3 size: 12 residues. V lost 0 bases to trimming and J lost 7 bases, with 7 bases between them. The chain joins TRBV5-5 to TRBJ1-2; D might be TRBD1 (5 bases). The sample was esophageal tumor tissue. The TCR comes from a female donor with esophageal squamous cell carcinoma. Here the CDR3 reads CASSLVGGGYTF. As DNA, the CDR3 is TGTGCCAGCAGCTTGGTTGGGGGTGGCTACACCTTC.